Each of the 30 T cell receptor beta chains below was sequenced from the same sample in a study of somatic mutations in cytotoxic T cells in rheumatoid arthritis. Produced via immunoSEQ multiplex PCR; TCRdb's table is partial and in-frame only. The sample consists of 6,500 to 7,000 clones, about 68% of them appearing once. Sequenced input: CD8+ T cells sorted from blood. Receptors were obtained from a woman aged 60-75 years in good health.

The chain recombines TRBV2 with TRBJ1-2; 7 bases are shared with TRBD1. V lost 8 bases, J lost 6 bases, and 6 bases stayed unmatched. Germline V gives CDR1 SNHLY, CDR2 FYNNEI. This CDR3 region has 12 residues. As DNA, the CDR3 is TGTGCCAGCTTGAGGGGACAGAATGGCTACACCTTC. Amino acids: CASLRGQNGYTF.

This clone was seen only once. The CDR3 sequence is CASKWGGSDNEQFF. In nucleotides, the CDR3 is TGTGCCAGCAAATGGGGAGGGTCCGACAATGAGCAGTTCTTC. The chain links TRBV27 to TRBJ2-1; 7 bases match TRBD2. J gave up 5 bases and V 7 bases, and 8 bases lay outside the gene matches. Germline-derived CDR1 and CDR2 are MNHEY and SMNVEV (reference sequence). The CDR3 consists of 14 residues.

The genes are TRBV5-5 and TRBJ1-2; TRBD1 agrees at 8 bases. J lost 4 bases, V lost 4 bases, and 9 bases had no gene match. CDR1 and CDR2 (germline): SGHKS, YYEKEE (reference sequence). CDR3 length equals 15 residues. The CDR3 region is CASSSPGQAFYGYTF. The CDR3 nucleotides read TGTGCCAGCAGCAGCCCGGGACAGGCTTTCTATGGCTACACCTTC.

The chain recombines TRBV27 with TRBJ2-3; no clear D. The CDR3 has 17 residues. V was clipped by 5 bases and J by 0 bases, with 18 bases between them. The V gene's germline CDR1 is MNHEY and CDR2 SMNVEV (reference sequence). The CDR3 nucleotides are TGTGCCAGCAGTCCCCTCGGGTCGGCCCCTAGCACAGATACGCAGTATTTT. Translated, it gives CASSPLGSAPSTDTQYF.

This chain uses TRBV11-3 with TRBJ1-1, with a weak D call TRBD1 (6 bases). Germline loops: CDR1 SGHNT, CDR2 YENEEA. The CDR3 length is 18 residues. V lost 3 bases and J 0 bases, leaving 20 bases between the germline ends. Written as DNA, the CDR3 is TGTGCCAGCAGCTTGGTCGGGCCCGGGGGGGGCCTGAACACTGAAGCTTTCTTT. Translating it yields CASSLVGPGGGLNTEAFF.

The chain links TRBV7-9 to TRBJ2-4, with TRBD2 as a possible D gene (5 bases). Germline values: CDR1 SEHNR, CDR2 FQNEAQ (reference sequence). V gave up 5 bases and J gave up 7 bases, with 15 bases separating them. CDR3 length: 14 residues. The CDR3 here is CASSPWTEDNIQYF. CDR3 DNA: TGTGCCAGCAGCCCTTGGACTGAGGACAACATTCAGTACTTC.

The rearrangement links TRBV4-2 to TRBJ2-7; TRBD2 agrees at 10 bases. Germline trimming cut 0 bases from V and 7 bases from J; bases unmatched to any gene: 9. CDR3 length equals 16 residues. Germline lookup yields CDR1 LGHNA and CDR2 YNFKEQ. The CDR3 region has the DNA TGTGCCAGCAGCCAAGATCCCAGCGGGGGGGCTTGGGAGCAGTACTTC. This encodes CASSQDPSGGAWEQYF.

This clone was observed a few times. The chain links TRBV29-1 to TRBJ1-3; D gene ambiguous. The CDR3 is 11 residues long. CDR1 is SQVTM and CDR2 is ANQGSEA in the germline V gene. V lost 7 bases and J 8 bases, leaving 12 bases between the germline ends. In DNA form, the CDR3 reads TGCAGCGCCGAGGGCCCGGACACCATATATTTT. It encodes CSAEGPDTIYF.

The CDR3 loop is CASSREGAVQPQHF. As DNA, the CDR3 is TGTGCCAGCAGCCGCGAGGGGGCGGTTCAGCCCCAGCATTTT. The chain carries TRBV7-9 and TRBJ1-5; the match to TRBD1 covers 7 bases. The germline CDR1 and CDR2 sequences are SEHNR and FQNEAQ (reference sequence). The CDR3 is 14 amino acids. V was clipped by 5 bases and J by 6 bases; unmatched bases: 7. The entire variable domain, with the rest obtained from reference TRBV7-9 and TRBJ1-5, is as follows: DTGVSQNPRHKITKRGQNVTFRCDPISEHNRLYWYRQTLGQGPEFLTYFQNEAQLEKSRLLSDRFSAERPKGSFSTLEIQRTEQGDSAMYLCASSREGAVQPQHFGDGTRLSIL.

Here the CDR3 reads CASSFWLGGPLREDEQETQYF. As DNA, the CDR3 is TGTGCCAGCAGTTTCTGGCTGGGGGGTCCCCTGCGGGAGGACGAGCAAGAGACCCAGTACTTC. The chain couples TRBV28 to TRBJ2-5; TRBD2 agrees at 8 bases. Looked up from germline, CDR1 is MDHEN and CDR2 is SYDVKM. Trimming removed 3 bases from V and 2 bases from J; junction bases left unmatched: 23. The CDR3 runs 21 residues.

The V and J genes are TRBV6-5 and TRBJ2-5; possibly TRBD2 for D (6 bases). Germline lookup yields CDR1 MNHEY and CDR2 SVGAGI. The germline V and J ends were trimmed by 6 bases and 5 bases, with 19 bases remaining between them. The CDR3 is made up of 15 amino acids. CDR3 sequence: CASREPGLALETQYF. For the CDR3, the DNA is TGTGCCAGCAGAGAGCCGGGACTTGCTTTGGAGACCCAGTACTTC.

The chain joins TRBV7-9 to TRBJ2-7; 8 nucleotides line up with TRBD1. J gave up 3 bases and V 2 bases, and 9 bases lay outside the gene matches. The CDR3 covers 16 residues. Germline V lookup: CDR1 SEHNR, CDR2 FQNEAQ (reference sequence). As DNA, the CDR3 is TGTGCCAGCAGCTTAACCGACAGGGGAAAGGACTACGAGCAGTACTTC. Translation: CASSLTDRGKDYEQYF.

The J gene is TRBJ2-5, the V gene TRBV7-9; TRBD2 matches at 7 bases. The J call is uncertain, as TRBJ2-7 better fits the DNA end. The germline V gene encodes CDR1 SEHNR and CDR2 FQNEAQ (reference sequence). The CDR3 is made up of 16 amino acids. The CDR3 DNA sequence: TGTGCCAGCAGCTTACCCCGCGGACGGGGGGCCTACGAGCAGTACTTC. It translates to CASSLPRGRGAYEQYF.

This chain connects TRBV9 to TRBJ2-3, with D tentatively TRBD2 (5 bases). In germline, CDR1 is SGDLS, CDR2 YYNGEE. Trimming removed 4 bases from V and 2 bases from J, with 11 bases in between. The CDR3 spans 14 residues. The chain's CDR3 is CASSKADFTDTQYF. The DNA for the CDR3 is TGTGCCAGCAGCAAAGCGGATTTCACAGATACGCAGTATTTT. The full variable domain, in which reference TRBV9 and TRBJ2-3 provide the parts outside the CDR3, is DSGVTQTPKHLITATGQRVTLRCSPRSGDLSVYWYQQSLDQGLQFLIQYYNGEERAKGNILERFSAQQFPDLHSELNLSSLELGDSALYFCASSKADFTDTQYFGPGTRLTVL.

V is TRBV7-9 and J is TRBJ2-3; D ambiguous. CDR1 and CDR2 (germline): SEHNR, FQNEAQ (reference sequence). Between the trimmed V and J ends, which lost 8 bases and 0 bases, there was a span of 15 bases. The CDR3 has 15 residues. CDR3 sequence reads: CASLAADLSTDTQYF. The CDR3 region has the DNA TGTGCCAGCCTCGCGGCAGACCTAAGCACAGATACGCAGTATTTT.

DNA of the CDR3: TGTGCCTGGAGTGTGGGACATAACTACGAGCAGTACTTC. Translating gives CAWSVGHNYEQYF. The genes are TRBV30 and TRBJ2-7; possibly TRBD1 for D (6 bases). V was trimmed by 0 bases and J by 3 bases, leaving 9 bases between them. CDR1 and CDR2 (germline): GTSNPN, SVGIG (reference sequence). This CDR3 has 13 residues.

This clone was picked up a small number of times. The CDR3 DNA sequence: TGCAGCGTTGAAGAGACGGACAGCAACTATGGCTACACCTTC. Translating it yields CSVEETDSNYGYTF. The rearrangement uses TRBV29-1 and TRBJ1-2; D perhaps matches TRBD1 (6 bases). Germline V gene data show CDR1 as SQVTM and CDR2 as ANQGSEA. The CDR3 has 14 amino acids. The ends were cut back, 0 bases at V and 2 bases at J, with 10 bases in the middle.

V usage is TRBV19 and J usage is TRBJ2-7, with D possibly matching TRBD2 (5 bases). The CDR3 loop spans 15 amino acids. Germline CDR1 and CDR2: LNHDA and SQIVND (reference sequence). V gave up 3 bases and J gave up 0 bases, with 12 bases separating them. The CDR3 region is CASSISETSSYEQYF. CDR3 nucleotides: TGTGCCAGTAGTATCTCAGAAACTAGCTCCTACGAGCAGTACTTC.

This clone occurred once. For the CDR3, the DNA is TGCGCCAGCAGTGAGGTAGGGGCCAACGTCCTGACTTTC. It is translated as CASSEVGANVLTF. The rearrangement links TRBV10-2 to TRBJ2-6; D uncertain. Trimming took off 2 bases at V and 4 bases at J, with 3 bases between the two ends. Per the germline V gene, CDR1 is WSHSY and CDR2 is SAAADI. The CDR3 sequence is 13 residues long.

The J gene is TRBJ2-5, the V gene TRBV7-9; TRBD1 agrees at 8 bases. There are 15 residues in the CDR3. The ends lost 2 bases at V and 5 bases at J; junction bases unmatched: 7. Germline lookup yields CDR1 SEHNR and CDR2 FQNEAQ (reference sequence). CDR3 bases: TGTGCCAGCAGCTTATTGCAGGGGGCTGGTGAGACCCAGTACTTC. Protein product: CASSLLQGAGETQYF. Full variable domain (rest looked up from reference TRBV7-9 and TRBJ2-5): DTGVSQNPRHKITKRGQNVTFRCDPISEHNRLYWYRQTLGQGPEFLTYFQNEAQLEKSRLLSDRFSAERPKGSFSTLEIQRTEQGDSAMYLCASSLLQGAGETQYFGPGTRLLVL.

V usage is TRBV5-4 and J usage is TRBJ1-1, with TRBD1 identical over 9 bases. Germline CDR1 SGHNT, CDR2 YYREEE (reference sequence). Losses at the gene ends were 0 bases for V and 3 bases for J; bases not matched to a gene: 3. This CDR3 is 15 amino acids long. CDR3 sequence reads: CASSLEGTGHTEAFF. The CDR3 DNA follows: TGTGCCAGCAGCTTGGAAGGGACAGGGCACACTGAAGCTTTCTTT. The full variable domain, with the rest looked up from reference TRBV5-4 and TRBJ1-1, is ETGVTQSPTHLIKTRGQQVTLRCSSQSGHNTVSWYQQALGQGPQFIFQYYREEENGRGNFPPRFSGLQFPNYSSELNVNALELDDSALYLCASSLEGTGHTEAFFGQGTRLTVV.

This chain joins TRBV27 and TRBJ1-5, with 7 bases identical to TRBD1. Germline assignment: CDR1 MNHEY and CDR2 SMNVEV (reference sequence). The CDR3 runs 15 residues. J gave up 1 base and V 5 bases, and 5 bases lay outside the gene matches. The CDR3 DNA sequence: TGTGCCAGCAGTCTAGGCAGGGGGAGCAATCAGCCCCAGCATTTT. Protein: CASSLGRGSNQPQHF.

Here the CDR3 DNA reads TGTGCCAGCAGCCACGGACAGGTGCCCGAGCAGTACTTC. It is translated as CASSHGQVPEQYF. The chain couples TRBV6-6 to TRBJ2-5, with 7 bases identical to TRBD1. The DNA end favors TRBJ2-7, so the J call may be wrong. The germline V gene has CDR1 MNHNY and CDR2 SVGAGI (reference sequence). CDR3 length equals 13 residues.

The chain joins TRBV27 to TRBJ1-5; the D gene is possibly TRBD1 (5 bases). With 4 bases removed from V and 3 bases from J, the gap between germline ends came to 10 bases. Germline V gene lookup returns CDR1 MNHEY and CDR2 SMNVEV (reference sequence). CDR3 length equals 14 residues. This CDR3 reads CASSWGGVNQPQHF. The CDR3 coding sequence is TGTGCCAGCAGTTGGGGGGGAGTCAATCAGCCCCAGCATTTT.

This clone was detected a few times. The chain combines TRBV28 with TRBJ2-7, with 8 bases aligning to TRBD2. The CDR3 loop spans 17 amino acids. In germline, CDR1 is MDHEN, CDR2 SYDVKM. With 5 bases clipped from V and 2 bases from J, the junction kept 14 bases outside the gene matches. DNA of the CDR3: TGTGCCAGCAGTAATATTCTTGAGCGGGAGTCACCCTACGAGCAGTACTTC. Translation gives CASSNILERESPYEQYF.

The chain is built from TRBV2 and TRBJ1-3; D is perhaps TRBD1 (6 bases). Germline V gene data show CDR1 as SNHLY and CDR2 as FYNNEI. The V end lost 6 bases, the J end lost 4 bases, and 13 bases lay between the germline ends. This CDR3 has 14 amino acids. CDR3 amino acids: CASRTGKRGNTIYF. The CDR3 nucleotides read TGTGCCAGCAGAACAGGGAAGAGGGGAAACACCATATATTTT.

CDR3 bases: TGTGCCAGCAGTTACTTTAGCGGGGGGGCCGAGGGCGAGCAGTTCTTC. Its protein is CASSYFSGGAEGEQFF. This rearrangement joins TRBV6-5 to TRBJ2-1; 11 nucleotides agree with TRBD2. V shed 1 base and J 10 bases; nucleotides not matched to a gene: 9. The CDR3 has 16 amino acids. Germline V CDR1 and CDR2: MNHEY, SVGAGI.

This clone was picked up one time. The junction differs from germline at one of its ends, possibly a read error. The same CDR3 can be traced to other DNA sequences in this sample. The chain employs TRBV12-5 and TRBJ2-5; 10 positions agree with TRBD1. The CDR3 covers 15 residues. Germline CDR1 reads LGHNT; CDR2 reads FRNRAP. The CDR3 loop reads CASGPDRGPVETQYF. DNA for the CDR3: TGTGCCAGTGGCCCCGACAGGGGGCCGGTCGAGACCCAGTACTTC.

The chain employs TRBV19 and TRBJ2-2, with 7 bases fitting TRBD1. Losses at the gene ends were 0 bases for V and 5 bases for J; bases not matched to a gene: 12. Germline-derived CDR1 and CDR2 are LNHDA and SQIVND (reference sequence). This CDR3 region has 18 residues. Written as DNA, the CDR3 is TGTGCCAGTAGTATAGAAAACACAGGGGACCCCAAAACCGGGGAGCTGTTTTTT. Protein sequence: CASSIENTGDPKTGELFF.

J is TRBJ2-1 and V is TRBV11-2; perhaps TRBD2 as D (5 bases). The CDR3 extends over 11 amino acids. Trimming cost V 4 bases and J 10 bases, with 8 bases left between them. The germline V gene encodes CDR1 SGHAT and CDR2 FQNNGV. Here the CDR3 reads CASSYSEEQFF. CDR3 in DNA: TGTGCCAGCAGCTATAGCGAAGAGCAGTTCTTC.